This T cell receptor (beta chain) was captured in a study of naive and memory T cell subsets. Overall study findings and caveats: Naive repertoires, especially CD8, held a few larger clonotypes, possibly memory cells re-expressing CD45RA.

This clonotype was detected only a few times. The antigen remains unidentified. An equimolar mix of two oligonucleotides served as the beta constant-region primer for TRBC1 and TRBC2. Ligated cDNA was amplified by four rounds of PCR with nested alpha and beta constant-region primers and SP2. TCRdb ran MiXCR on the UMI-ligation and nested PCR reads and lists one entry per CDR3 protein. The sample holds approximately 140,000 distinct CDR3 sequences; 15% to 20% are singletons and the top ten take around 0.63%. Looked up from germline, CDR1 is LNHDA and CDR2 is SQIVND (reference sequence). V trimming: 0 bases; J trimming: 1 base; junction bases outside the gene matches: 7. The CDR3 has 17 residues.

The sample was naive CD8+ T cells from blood. This TCR was recovered from a human donor in good health. The rearrangement uses TRBV19 and TRBJ2-7; TRBD2 aligns across 9 bases. This CDR3 is CASSIDLETSGSYEQYF. In DNA form, the CDR3 reads TGTGCCAGTAGTATAGATCTGGAGACTAGCGGTTCCTACGAGCAGTACTTC.